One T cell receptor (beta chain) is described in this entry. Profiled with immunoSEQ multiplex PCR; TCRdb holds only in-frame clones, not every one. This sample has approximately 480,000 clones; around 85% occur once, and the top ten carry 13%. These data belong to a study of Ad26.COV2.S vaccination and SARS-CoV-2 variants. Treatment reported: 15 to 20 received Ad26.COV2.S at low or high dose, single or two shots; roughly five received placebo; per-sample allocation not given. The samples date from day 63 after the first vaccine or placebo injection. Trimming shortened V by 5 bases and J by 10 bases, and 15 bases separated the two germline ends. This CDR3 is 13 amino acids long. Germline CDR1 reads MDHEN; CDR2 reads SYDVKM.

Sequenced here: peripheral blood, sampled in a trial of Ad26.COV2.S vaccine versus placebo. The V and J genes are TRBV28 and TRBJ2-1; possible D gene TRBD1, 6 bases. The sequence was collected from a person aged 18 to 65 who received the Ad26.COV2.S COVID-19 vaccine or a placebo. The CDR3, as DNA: TGTGCCAGCAGTGGCCAGGGGTTCGGGGAGCAGTTCTTC. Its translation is CASSGQGFGEQFF.